This T cell receptor (beta chain) was documented in a study of tumor-infiltrating lymphocytes in localized non-small cell lung cancer. Study in general: Several tumor histologies, both smoking statuses, and some post-neoadjuvant chemotherapy samples were included.

CDR3 length equals 14 residues. The V and J ends lost 4 bases and 1 base respectively, with 10 bases between them. General study results and limits: Higher tumor T cell infiltration than in uninvolved lung was supported by TCRbeta sequencing. TCR sequencing covered a subset of patients with enough tissue. Tumor T-cell fraction was not associated with recurrence-free survival.

Sequenced by immunoSEQ multiplex PCR; TCRdb stores in-frame clones only, minus some. Here the sample spans some 14,000 clones, approximately 70% being singletons. This clone turned up a few times. What it recognizes is unknown. The TCR comes from a human donor with non-small cell lung cancer. V is TRBV6-7 and J is TRBJ2-5; D may be TRBD2 (6 bases). TRBV6-7 is noted as an ORF with a role that remains uncertain. Sequencing was done on a sample of lung tumor tissue. CDR3 bases: TGTGCCAGCAGTTCCCTAGCGATCCAAGAGACCCAGTACTTC. This encodes CASSSLAIQETQYF.